Given below is one T cell receptor beta chain in context. The germline gene is not matched at one end of the junction; a read error may be the cause. The record originates from a study of blood T cell repertoires in COVID-19. In the study overall: Acute-phase and convalescent COVID-19 samples originated in the United States, Italy and Spain. PBMCs, B-cell-depleted T cells, or T cells provided the cDNA or gDNA that made up the material.

The length of the CDR3 is 16 residues. The germline CDR1 and CDR2 sequences are SNHLY and FYNNEI. The authors' processing: Scientists estimated how many nucleated cells there were by amplifying reference gene primers. The protocol was immunoSEQ multiplex PCR, while the TCRdb copy is restricted to in-frame clones and leaves out a portion. That table supplies the V and J calls and clone size; D and trimming were determined from the DNA. Among about 190,000 clones, 89% were seen once, and the ten largest hold 5.5% to 7.5%. The gene calls are TRBV2 and TRBJ1-6, with unresolved D. This clonotype was obtained from a man in his forties with acute or convalescent COVID-19. Material: peripheral blood. The CDR3 loop is CASSETPARGNSPLHF. For the CDR3, the DNA is TGTGCCAGCAGTGAAACCCCAGCCCGGGGTAATTCGCCCCTCCACTTT. The full variable domain, with the rest looked up from reference TRBV2 and TRBJ1-6, is EPEVTQTPSHQVTQMGQEVILRCVPISNHLYFYWYRQILGQKVEFLVSFYNNEISEKSEIFDDQFSVERPDGSNFTLKIRSTKLEDSAMYFCASSETPARGNSPLHFGNGTRLTVT.